A single sample gave rise to the 15 T cell receptor beta chains below, sequenced in a study of T-cell reconstitution after alpha-beta-depleted transplantation in children. Unique molecular identifiers were incorporated during preparation of the TCRbeta library. TCRdb used MiXCR to reprocess the PCR reads, holding one entry per CDR3 protein. The profile shows about 610,000 distinct CDR3 sequences, under 12% of them singletons. Sequencing used PBMCs from the stem cell graft donor, obtained from the stem cell graft. The receptors shown here come from a human donor who donated a stem cell graft to a child with acute myeloid leukemia.

This clonotype was seen more than once but under ten times. The rearrangement joins TRBV20-1 to TRBJ2-1; 9 bases map to TRBD2. V was pared by 6 bases and J by 7 bases, with 13 bases of the junction left unmatched. This CDR3 has 15 residues. Germline assignment: CDR1 DFQATT and CDR2 SNEGSKA (reference sequence). The CDR3 DNA reads TGCAGTGCCCTATCTCGCGGGAGGGTGGTTAATGAGCAGTTCTTC. Its protein product is CSALSRGRVVNEQFF.

This clonotype was seen repeatedly, ten times or more. V and J are TRBV29-1 and TRBJ2-3, with a weak D call TRBD1 (6 bases). This CDR3 spans 11 amino acids. Germline-derived CDR1 and CDR2 are SQVTM and ANQGSEA. The CDR3 nucleotides are TGCTCCCAGGGGTGGACAGATACGCAGTATTTT. This codes for CSQGWTDTQYF.

V and J are TRBV2 and TRBJ2-3; D perhaps matches TRBD1 (6 bases). V was pared by 3 bases and J by 2 bases, with 18 bases between. CDR3 length equals 17 residues. CDR1 and CDR2 (germline): SNHLY, FYNNEI. The CDR3 loop is CASSDRGRLMNTDTQYF. Written as DNA, the CDR3 is TGTGCCAGCAGTGACAGGGGCAGGCTGATGAACACAGATACGCAGTATTTT.

This clonotype was detected only a few times. The chain combines TRBV6-1 with TRBJ2-7; possible D gene TRBD1, 6 bases. Germline CDR1 MNHNS, CDR2 SASEGT. With 10 bases removed from V and 5 bases from J, the gap between germline ends came to 21 bases. This CDR3 has 14 residues. CDR3 nucleotides: TGTGCCACCCTAGGACCAGGGGCCGTCGACGAGCAGTACTTC. Translation gives CATLGPGAVDEQYF.

The chain has TRBV27 and TRBJ2-7, with D perhaps matching TRBD1 or TRBD2 (5 bases each). This CDR3 has 18 amino acids. CDR1 and CDR2 from the germline V gene are MNHEY and SMNVEV (reference sequence). The V end was cut by 0 bases, the J end by 6 bases, with 24 bases between. The CDR3 DNA follows: TGTGCCAGCAGTTTATCTAGGGGACGGACCCTTCTAGTGGGCGAGCAGTACTTC. Its protein product is CASSLSRGRTLLVGEQYF.

This clonotype was observed a few times. The chain carries TRBV5-1 and TRBJ2-3; 7 nucleotides match TRBD2. The CDR3 extends over 12 amino acids. V was pared by 0 bases and J by 11 bases, with 3 bases of the junction left unmatched. Germline values: CDR1 SGHRS, CDR2 YFSETQ. CDR3 bases: TGCGCCAGCAGCTTGGACCGCGGGAGGCAGTATTTT. Translated: CASSLDRGRQYF.

At least ten counts were recorded for this clonotype. J is TRBJ1-4 and V is TRBV20-1; D is uncertain. Germline V gene sequence: CDR1 DFQATT, CDR2 SNEGSKA (reference sequence). V lost 6 bases to trimming and J lost 8 bases, with 10 bases between them. The CDR3 runs to 11 residues. The CDR3 loop is CSATWSEKLFF. The CDR3 region has the DNA TGCAGTGCCACCTGGTCGGAAAAACTGTTTTTT.

This clonotype appeared a few times. The J gene is TRBJ2-1, the V gene TRBV24-1, with D tentatively TRBD2 (5 bases). V was cut by 2 bases and J by 8 bases, with 9 bases left in between. Germline lookup yields CDR1 KGHDR and CDR2 SFDVKD. The CDR3 covers 13 residues. CDR3 sequence reads: CATSDSRVYEQFF. Here the CDR3 DNA reads TGTGCCACCAGTGATTCGAGGGTCTATGAGCAGTTCTTC.

The chain joins TRBV29-1 to TRBJ2-3; the D gene is possibly TRBD2 (5 bases). V was pared by 1 base and J by 1 base, with 9 bases between. The germline V gene has CDR1 SQVTM and CDR2 ANQGSEA. This CDR3 comprises 14 residues. The DNA of the CDR3 is TGCAGCGTTGAAGGTAGCGCGGGCACAGATACGCAGTATTTT. It translates to CSVEGSAGTDTQYF.

This clonotype showed up just a few times. CDR3 region: CASSRDSKANYGYTF. CDR3 DNA sequence: TGTGCCAGCTCCCGGGACAGTAAAGCTAACTATGGCTACACCTTC. V and J are TRBV25-1 and TRBJ1-2, with 7 bases aligning to TRBD1. This CDR3 is built from 15 residues. J was trimmed by 0 bases and V by 8 bases; bases with no gene match: 9. Germline V gene sequence: CDR1 MGHDK, CDR2 SYGVNS.

There are many counts of this clonotype. The chain recombines TRBV12-3 or TRBV12-4 with TRBJ2-1; D gene unclear. Trimming left V 7 bases short and J 0 bases short, with 10 bases between. The CDR3 consists of 14 residues. CDR3 residues: CASNPPNSYNEQFF. DNA for the CDR3: TGTGCCAGCAATCCCCCGAACTCCTACAATGAGCAGTTCTTC.

This clonotype was detected many times. The V gene is TRBV27, the J gene TRBJ2-5; tentatively, D is TRBD2 (5 bases). This CDR3 is 20 amino acids long. Trimming stripped 3 bases from V and 1 base from J, with 27 bases between. Germline V gene sequence: CDR1 MNHEY, CDR2 SMNVEV (reference sequence). Written as DNA, the CDR3 is TGTGCCAGCAGTTTCCCCCGGGGAACATCCGGGCTGGTAGTCCAAGAGACCCAGTACTTC. It specifies CASSFPRGTSGLVVQETQYF.

The rearrangement uses TRBV28 and TRBJ2-1; 12 bases align to TRBD2. Germline V gives CDR1 MDHEN, CDR2 SYDVKM. V shed 5 bases and J 9 bases; nucleotides not matched to a gene: 8. This CDR3 has 15 amino acids. CDR3 amino acids: CASSRLAGVIIEQFF. CDR3 coding DNA: TGTGCCAGCAGTCGACTAGCGGGAGTGATTATTGAGCAGTTCTTC.

This clonotype came up many times. This sequence joins TRBV20-1 and TRBJ2-7; D unclear. V lost 6 bases and J 5 bases, leaving 20 bases between the germline ends. From germline, CDR1 is DFQATT and CDR2 SNEGSKA (reference sequence). The CDR3 contains 14 residues. The CDR3 protein is CSAKGANLENEQYF. Here the CDR3 DNA reads TGCAGTGCCAAAGGTGCGAACCTGGAGAACGAGCAGTACTTC.

The rearrangement joins TRBV4-2 to TRBJ1-2; TRBD1 matches 8 bases. The CDR3 covers 18 residues. The V gene's germline CDR1 is LGHNA and CDR2 YNFKEQ. V was pared by 0 bases and J by 4 bases, with 13 bases of the junction left unmatched. The CDR3 DNA sequence: TGTGCCAGCAGCCAAGATCTCCGGGGGACAGGAACGCTCTATGGCTACACCTTC. Translated: CASSQDLRGTGTLYGYTF.